The rows below give T cell receptor beta chains drawn from one sample of a study of blood T cell repertoires in COVID-19. The assay was immunoSEQ multiplex PCR, and TCRdb's table has in-frame clones only and misses some. Of around 100,000 clones listed, over 70% were seen once; the top ten hold 10% to 15%. Sequences were obtained from peripheral blood. These receptors came from a human donor in a cohort sampled during active or convalescent COVID-19. Each CDR3 is given with its conserved first and last residue. The D gene is left open where the match is weak. The size entry is marked missing in some rows and otherwise reads once, few, many or a size class.

j_gene,v_gene,abundance,d_gene,CDR3nt,CDR3aa
TRBJ1-6,TRBV16,-,-,TGTGCCAGCAAAAGCGGATATAATTCACCCCTCCACTTT,CASKSGYNSPLHF
TRBJ2-5,TRBV4-2,-,TRBD2,TGTGCCAGCAGCCCGGGGGGAACTAGCGGGGTTTACCAAGAGACCCAGTACTTC,CASSPGGTSGVYQETQYF
TRBJ2-7,TRBV7-2,-,TRBD2,TGTGCCAGCAGCTTAGATAGCGGGACCGGGGCAGGGTACTTC,CASSLDSGTGAGYF
TRBJ2-5,TRBV24-1,-,-,TGTGCCACCAGTGAAGGGGGTTTGGTAGAGACCCAGTACTTC,CATSEGGLVETQYF
TRBJ2-5,TRBV30,-,TRBD1,TGTGCCTGGGGTCGGGGACAGTCGGAGACCCAGTACTTC,CAWGRGQSETQYF
TRBJ2-3,TRBV7-2,-,TRBD2,TGTGCCAGCAGCTTCTGGCGGGGGAGCACAGATACGCAGTATTTT,CASSFWRGSTDTQYF
TRBJ2-6,TRBV15,-,-,TGTGCCACCAGCAGATCCCAATCGGGCTCTGGGGCCAACGTCCTGACTTTC,CATSRSQSGSGANVLTF
TRBJ2-7,TRBV6-5,-,TRBD2,TGTGCCAGCAGTTCCGGGACTATCCTTACCTACGAGCAGTACTTC,CASSSGTILTYEQYF
TRBJ1-4,TRBV29-1,-,-,TGCAGCGTTGGTTCCGGGGTACATGGGTCCGGACTGTTTTTT,CSVGSGVHGSGLFF
TRBJ2-2,TRBV7-3,-,TRBD1,TGTGCCAGCAGCCCCCGACAGGGTTCTGGCGGGGAGCTGTTTTTT,CASSPRQGSGGELFF
TRBJ2-1,TRBV7-2,once,-,TGTGCCAGCAGCTTAGCGGGAGTGGTTTTCTTCTATGAGCAGTTCTTC,CASSLAGVVFFYEQFF
TRBJ1-6,TRBV6-1,-,-,TGTGCCAGCAGTGAAGCATCGGGCCAGGGTGATTCACCCCTCCACTTT,CASSEASGQGDSPLHF
TRBJ2-3,TRBV2,-,-,TGTGCCAGCAGTGAAGCGGGGGGGCTAGATACGCAGTATTTT,CASSEAGGLDTQYF
TRBJ1-5,TRBV7-2,-,TRBD1,TGTGCCAGCAGCTTTAGGACAGGGATCAATCAGCCCCAGCATTTT,CASSFRTGINQPQHF
TRBJ2-5,TRBV3-1/TRBV3-2,-,TRBD2,TGTGCCAGCAGCCACCATGGACTAGCGGGGGTGGAGACCCAGTACTTC,CASSHHGLAGVETQYF
TRBJ1-1,TRBV24-1,-,-,TGTGCCACCAGTGATCGCGGACAGACTGAAGCTTTCTTT,CATSDRGQTEAFF
TRBJ1-2,TRBV6-5,few,-,TGTGCCAGCAGTTGGGGCAGGGGAACAGGCTACACCTTC,CASSWGRGTGYTF
TRBJ1-5,TRBV10-3,-,-,TGTGCCATCAGTGAGTCGGCAGGGGCCATAGGTCAGCCCCAGCATTTT,CAISESAGAIGQPQHF
TRBJ2-7,TRBV19,-,-,TGTGCCAGTAGTCCAACCCGGAGTTCCTACGAGCAGTACTTC,CASSPTRSSYEQYF
TRBJ2-5,TRBV3-1/TRBV3-2,-,-,TGTGCCAGCAGCCAACAGGGGAAAGAGACCCAGTACTTC,CASSQQGKETQYF
TRBJ2-2,TRBV19,few,-,TGTGCCAGTAGTCCCCAAGCGACAGCAGGGTCCGGGGAGCTGTTTTTT,CASSPQATAGSGELFF
TRBJ1-1,TRBV2,few,-,TGTGCCAGCAGTCGTACAGGGAGCTCTGAAGCTTTCTTT,CASSRTGSSEAFF
TRBJ2-5,TRBV5-1,-,-,TGCGCCAGCAGCTTTTGGGGGGGGGCCAAAGAGACCCAGTACTTC,CASSFWGGAKETQYF
TRBJ1-3,TRBV5-1,-,-,TGCGCCAGCAGCCCGATGACAAGCCCAAACACCATATATTTT,CASSPMTSPNTIYF
TRBJ1-5,TRBV6-5,once,-,TGTGCCAGCGAGCAGGCTGGTCAGCCCCAGCATTTT,CASEQAGQPQHF
TRBJ2-3,TRBV3-1/TRBV3-2,-,TRBD2,TGTGCCAGCAGCCAAGTTAGGACTAGCGGGGGCTCAATGCAGTATTTT,CASSQVRTSGGSMQYF
TRBJ1-2,TRBV7-6,-,-,TGTGCCAGCAGCTTAGCACAGGGACAAGCTAACTATGGCTACACCTTC,CASSLAQGQANYGYTF
TRBJ2-3,TRBV28,-,-,TGTGCCAGCAGTTTCGACCGGGTCCCGTCTACAGATACGCAGTATTTT,CASSFDRVPSTDTQYF
TRBJ1-3,TRBV6-5,-,-,TGTGCCAGCACGGTTTCTCTGAGCTCTGGAAACACCATATATTTT,CASTVSLSSGNTIYF
TRBJ2-3,TRBV7-9,-,-,TGTGCCAGCAGCCCTACCCGCCAGGTACGAGATACGCAGTATTTT,CASSPTRQVRDTQYF